Below are 22 T cell receptor beta chains sequenced from a single sample in a study of CD8+ T cells in alopecia areata. Regarding treatment: oral pan-JAK inhibitor, 5-10 mg twice daily. Extracted RNA was reverse transcribed into cDNA, the sequencing template. Measured with immunoSEQ multiplex PCR; TCRdb has only the in-frame clones, and not every one. The sample has about 190,000 clones; 60% are singletons. The specimen was CD4+ T cells sorted from blood, collected at week 24, from a patient treated with tofacitinib. Receptor source: a human donor with alopecia areata.

This clone was recorded a few times. This chain connects TRBV28 to TRBJ1-1; weak D call: TRBD1 (5 bases). The germline V and J ends were trimmed by 7 bases and 1 base, with 10 bases remaining between them. Germline V gene sequence: CDR1 MDHEN, CDR2 SYDVKM. The CDR3 has 13 amino acids. This CDR3 is CASTRQSNTEAFF. CDR3 DNA: TGTGCCAGCACCCGACAGTCGAACACTGAAGCTTTCTTT.

The chain has TRBV29-1 and TRBJ1-1; D call uncertain. The V end was cut by 3 bases, the J end by 0 bases, with 8 bases between. The CDR3 consists of 13 residues. Germline loops: CDR1 SQVTM, CDR2 ANQGSEA. The CDR3 spells CSVEELMNTEAFF. The CDR3 DNA follows: TGCAGCGTTGAGGAGTTGATGAACACTGAAGCTTTCTTT. Combining the CDR3 with reference TRBV29-1 and TRBJ1-1 gives the whole variable domain SAVISQKPSRDICQRGTSLTIQCQVDSQVTMMFWYRQQPGQSLTLIATANQGSEATYESGFVIDKFPISRPNLTFSTLTVSNMSPEDSSIYLCSVEELMNTEAFFGQGTRLTVV.

The chain carries TRBV29-1 and TRBJ1-1; D unresolved. Germline V gene lookup returns CDR1 SQVTM and CDR2 ANQGSEA. The CDR3 covers 13 residues. The germline V and J ends were trimmed by 5 bases and 0 bases, with 10 bases remaining between them. This CDR3 is CSVLPGMNTEAFF. In DNA form, the CDR3 reads TGCAGCGTTCTTCCGGGGATGAACACTGAAGCTTTCTTT.

V and J are TRBV29-1 and TRBJ1-2, with TRBD1 identical over 7 bases. Looked up from germline, CDR1 is SQVTM and CDR2 is ANQGSEA. V shed 7 bases, J shed 5 bases, and the junction held 13 bases outside the gene matches. The CDR3 totals 14 residues. CDR3 loop: CSAGQARGDYGYTF. Here the CDR3 DNA reads TGCAGCGCTGGACAGGCACGAGGGGATTATGGCTACACCTTC.

This clone was observed a few times. The V gene is TRBV7-2, the J gene TRBJ2-1; D possibly uses TRBD1 or TRBD2 (5 bases each). CDR3 length: 16 residues. Trimming pared 5 bases from V and 4 bases from J, leaving 18 bases between. The V gene's germline CDR1 is SGHTA and CDR2 FQGNSA. CDR3 bases: TGTGCCAGCAGCGAAGAGCCGGGACGGAAGTACAATGAGCAGTTCTTC. This translates into CASSEEPGRKYNEQFF.

The chain employs TRBV27 and TRBJ1-1; D perhaps matches TRBD1 (5 bases). The CDR3 length is 13 residues. The germline gives CDR1 MNHEY, CDR2 SMNVEV (reference sequence). V was pared by 1 base and J by 2 bases, with 5 bases between. The CDR3 DNA is TGTGCCAGCAGTTTATGGGACAACACTGAAGCTTTCTTT. Its protein is CASSLWDNTEAFF.

V usage is TRBV30 and J usage is TRBJ1-1; 7 bases match TRBD1. The V gene end was trimmed by 5 bases and the J gene end by 3 bases; junction bases not matched to a gene: 9. CDR3 size: 14 residues. Germline CDR1 and CDR2: GTSNPN and SVGIG (reference sequence). CDR3 loop: CAWSGDSAHTEAFF. Written as DNA, the CDR3 is TGTGCCTGGTCGGGGGACAGTGCCCACACTGAAGCTTTCTTT.

The sample holds one count of this clone. The chain joins TRBV29-1 to TRBJ2-1; 9 bases line up with TRBD2. Germline CDR1 SQVTM, CDR2 ANQGSEA. This CDR3 has 12 amino acids. Here the CDR3 reads CSSAGGWDEQFF. The CDR3 nucleotides read TGCAGTTCAGCGGGGGGCTGGGATGAGCAGTTCTTC.

This clone was seen a few times. This chain joins TRBV25-1 and TRBJ2-7; 8 nucleotides line up with TRBD1. Germline V CDR1 and CDR2: MGHDK, SYGVNS. The CDR3 is 14 amino acids. V lost 5 bases, J lost 5 bases, and 8 bases stayed unmatched. The CDR3 loop is CASSLSGGGHEQYF. CDR3 nucleotide sequence: TGTGCCAGCAGTCTCTCAGGGGGCGGCCACGAGCAGTACTTC.

This chain uses TRBV25-1 with TRBJ2-1, with D maybe TRBD2 (7 bases). Germline loops: CDR1 MGHDK, CDR2 SYGVNS. CDR3 length: 16 amino acids. V dropped 2 bases and J dropped 3 bases, with 14 bases sitting between them. The DNA of the CDR3 is TGTGCCAGCAGTGAAGGCTCGGGGGGCGGCTACAATGAGCAGTTCTTC. The encoded protein is CASSEGSGGGYNEQFF.

The V gene is TRBV18, the J gene TRBJ2-2; D is tentatively TRBD1 or TRBD2 (5 bases each). The CDR3 covers 15 residues. The V and J ends lost 6 bases and 4 bases respectively, with 15 bases between them. The germline gives CDR1 KGHSH, CDR2 LQKENI. CDR3 sequence reads: CASSGSGTSTGELFF. In DNA form, the CDR3 reads TGTGCCAGCTCTGGTTCCGGGACGAGCACCGGGGAGCTGTTTTTT.

This clone was seen a few times. CDR3 in amino acids: CASSRGSQETQYF. CDR3 DNA sequence: TGTGCCAGCTCACGGGGGAGTCAAGAGACCCAGTACTTC. V usage is TRBV18 and J usage is TRBJ2-5; perhaps D is TRBD1 or TRBD2 (5 bases each). V was pared by 4 bases and J by 2 bases, with 8 bases between. This CDR3 region has 13 residues. Germline V CDR1 and CDR2: KGHSH, LQKENI.

The V call is TRBV29-1, the J call TRBJ1-1, with TRBD1 as a possible D gene (6 bases). Trimming cost V 4 bases and J 4 bases, with 10 bases left between them. Germline assignment: CDR1 SQVTM and CDR2 ANQGSEA. The length of the CDR3 is 12 residues. This CDR3 is CSVVGGPTEAFF. CDR3 nucleotides: TGCAGCGTTGTAGGGGGTCCCACTGAAGCTTTCTTT.

A remark on this clone: Other DNA sequences from this sample encode an identical CDR3 as well. The J gene is TRBJ2-5, the V gene TRBV30; D remains unclear. Trimming cost V 3 bases and J 3 bases, with 5 bases left between them. This CDR3 region has 11 residues. Germline V gene data show CDR1 as GTSNPN and CDR2 as SVGIG (reference sequence). The DNA of the CDR3 is TGTGCCTGGAGCCCGAAAGAGACCCAGTACTTC. This translates into CAWSPKETQYF.

The chain uses TRBV10-3 and TRBJ1-1; the match to TRBD1 covers 8 bases. The V gene's germline CDR1 is ENHRY and CDR2 SYGVKD. V lost 8 bases and J lost 0; bases outside the gene matches: 2. This CDR3 is built from 13 residues. CDR3 sequence (DNA): TGTGCCATCTCGACAGGGGTGAACACTGAAGCTTTCTTT. It is translated as CAISTGVNTEAFF.

This chain links TRBV7-2 with TRBJ1-1; TRBD1 aligns across 7 bases. CDR3 length: 15 amino acids. The J segment lost 0 bases and the V segment lost 0 bases, leaving 1 base of the junction unmatched. Germline V gene lookup returns CDR1 SGHTA and CDR2 FQGNSA. The CDR3 here is CASSLAGQMNTEAFF. DNA of the CDR3: TGTGCCAGCAGCTTAGCGGGACAGATGAACACTGAAGCTTTCTTT.

This chain links TRBV30 with TRBJ1-5; 7 nucleotides match TRBD1. Trimming removed 1 base from V and 8 bases from J; junction bases left unmatched: 11. Germline CDR1 reads GTSNPN; CDR2 reads SVGIG (reference sequence). The CDR3 length is 15 residues. CDR3 residues: CAWSAGYRGREPQHF. CDR3 sequence (DNA): TGTGCCTGGAGTGCGGGCTATAGGGGGCGGGAGCCCCAGCATTTT. Based on the CDR3 plus reference TRBV30 and TRBJ1-5, the full variable domain is SQTIHQWPATLVQPVGSPLSLECTVEGTSNPNLYWYRQAAGRGLQLLFYSVGIGQISSEVPQNLSASRPQDRQFILSSKKLLLSDSGFYLCAWSAGYRGREPQHFGDGTRLSIL.

V and J are TRBV30 and TRBJ1-4; 11 bases are shared with TRBD1. Germline values: CDR1 GTSNPN, CDR2 SVGIG (reference sequence). The trim removed 2 bases at V and 7 bases at J, leaving 3 bases unmatched. The CDR3 is 14 amino acids. The CDR3 protein is CAWSPGQGGEKLFF. DNA for the CDR3: TGTGCCTGGAGTCCGGGACAGGGGGGTGAAAAACTGTTTTTT.

This chain connects TRBV7-9 to TRBJ1-2; D is unclear. This CDR3 has 13 amino acids. Between the trimmed V and J ends, which lost 1 base and 7 bases, there was a span of 10 bases. Germline V lookup: CDR1 SEHNR, CDR2 FQNEAQ (reference sequence). The CDR3 region has the DNA TGTGCCAGCAGCTTAGGAGGTACCGGTGGCTACACCTTC. Protein sequence: CASSLGGTGGYTF. The full variable domain, with the rest looked up from reference TRBV7-9 and TRBJ1-2, is DTGVSQNPRHKITKRGQNVTFRCDPISEHNRLYWYRQTLGQGPEFLTYFQNEAQLEKSRLLSDRFSAERPKGSFSTLEIQRTEQGDSAMYLCASSLGGTGGYTFGSGTRLTVV.

This clone was seen only once. This chain uses TRBV30 with TRBJ1-6; 8 positions match TRBD1. The J segment lost 8 bases and the V segment lost 0 bases, leaving 12 bases of the junction unmatched. The germline V gene has CDR1 GTSNPN and CDR2 SVGIG (reference sequence). The CDR3 runs 17 residues. The CDR3 DNA reads TGTGCCTGGAGTGTACCTCGTTCGGACAGGGATGATTCACCCCTCCACTTT. Its protein product is CAWSVPRSDRDDSPLHF.

The V call is TRBV29-1, the J call TRBJ1-2, with a weak D call TRBD1 (6 bases). Trimming took off 0 bases at V and 4 bases at J, with 12 bases between the two ends. This CDR3 comprises 14 residues. Germline V gives CDR1 SQVTM, CDR2 ANQGSEA. The CDR3, as DNA: TGCAGCGTTGAAGATAGGGGGACTTCCTATGGCTACACCTTC. Translated: CSVEDRGTSYGYTF.

As for this clone: Other DNA sequences of this sample code for an identical CDR3. The rearrangement uses TRBV29-1 and TRBJ1-2; D not resolved. V lost 4 bases and J 8 bases, leaving 5 bases between the germline ends. The CDR3 loop spans 9 amino acids. Germline V lookup: CDR1 SQVTM, CDR2 ANQGSEA. The CDR3 loop reads CSVGGGYTF. The CDR3 DNA sequence: TGCAGCGTTGGAGGGGGCTACACCTTC.